This entry lists 3 T cell receptor beta chains sequenced from one sample in a study of metastatic and nonmetastatic thyroid tumors. With MiXCR, TCRdb reprocessed the PCR reads. The sample gives 30,000 to 35,000 clones, under 25% of which show up once; less than 4% is in the top ten. Thyroid surgery had not been preceded by any treatment in any patient. Sequenced sample: tumor tissue. These receptor sequences come from a male donor with papillary thyroid cancer or a benign thyroid nodule (not recorded which). Some clones in this sample may be carry-over from other donors' samples.

This clone was detected many times. This chain links TRBV3-1 with TRBJ2-6; D gene ambiguous. The V gene's germline CDR1 is LGHDT and CDR2 YNNKEL (reference sequence). V gave up 1 base and J gave up 3 bases, with 1 base separating them. The CDR3 runs 13 residues. CDR3 sequence: CASSQGGANVLTF. The CDR3 DNA reads as TGTGCCAGCAGCCAAGGTGGGGCCAACGTCCTGACTTTC.

DNA of the CDR3: TGTGCCAGCAGGGGGTTTCATTACGCGGGAGAGACCCAGTACTTC. This translates into CASRGFHYAGETQYF. This chain links TRBV11-3 with TRBJ2-5; tentative D call: TRBD2 (5 bases). CDR1 is SGHNT and CDR2 is YENEEA in the germline V gene. The CDR3 covers 15 residues. Trimming pared 6 bases from V and 4 bases from J, leaving 18 bases between.

On this clone itself: The junction does not match germline at one end; this may be a read error. The V and J genes are TRBV9 and TRBJ1-3; D ambiguous. This CDR3 spans 16 amino acids. The germline gives CDR1 SGDLS, CDR2 YYNGEE. The CDR3 coding sequence is TGTGTCAGCAGCGTATCATCGGGGAGAGCTGGAAACACTATATATTTT. As protein: CVSSVSSGRAGNTIYF.